This entry lists 32 T cell receptor beta chains sequenced from one sample in a study of cytomegalovirus exposure and HLA in healthy donors. PCR was performed using 60 Vbeta and 13 Jbeta primers. The repertoire was sequenced with immunoSEQ multiplex PCR; TCRdb's copy has only in-frame clones and lacks some. The sample includes around 130,000 clones, approximately 80% of them seen just once. The source material was PBMCs. The receptors shown here come from a man aged 18 to 29 in good health and CMV-seronegative.

The V and J genes are TRBV27 and TRBJ2-7; TRBD1 aligns across 7 bases. V lost 2 bases, J lost 1 base, and 8 bases stayed unmatched. CDR1 is MNHEY and CDR2 is SMNVEV in the germline V gene (reference sequence). This CDR3 is 16 amino acids long. The CDR3 coding sequence is TGTGCCAGCAGTTTAAATGTCTTGACAGGGTCCTACGAGCAGTACTTC. It is translated as CASSLNVLTGSYEQYF.

This chain uses TRBV2 with TRBJ2-5; 9 bases fit TRBD2. The CDR3 contains 12 residues. The germline gives CDR1 SNHLY, CDR2 FYNNEI. The J segment lost 5 bases and the V segment lost 7 bases, leaving 2 bases of the junction unmatched. The CDR3 loop is CASMGLAETQYF. CDR3 nucleotide sequence: TGTGCCAGCATGGGACTAGCTGAGACCCAGTACTTC.

The chain combines TRBV18 with TRBJ1-6; a possible D gene is TRBD1 (6 bases). From germline, CDR1 is KGHSH and CDR2 LQKENI. Trimming pared 6 bases from V and 7 bases from J, leaving 25 bases between. The CDR3 covers 18 residues. The DNA of the CDR3 is TGTGCCAGCTCCCCTCAGGGGCAGGGACGCGGCATGAATTCACCCCTCCACTTT. Amino acids: CASSPQGQGRGMNSPLHF.

J is TRBJ2-3 and V is TRBV4-2; 11 nucleotides agree with TRBD2. The CDR3 runs to 16 residues. Germline trimming cut 3 bases from V and 3 bases from J; bases unmatched to any gene: 5. Germline loops: CDR1 LGHNA, CDR2 YNFKEQ. CDR3 sequence (DNA): TGTGCCAGCAGCCAGGGAGGGACTAGCGGAACAGATACGCAGTATTTT. The encoded protein is CASSQGGTSGTDTQYF.

The chain couples TRBV19 to TRBJ1-1, with 7 bases that match TRBD1. Trimming at V came to 7 bases and at J to 5 bases, leaving 7 bases not matched to a gene. The CDR3 is made up of 13 amino acids. The germline gives CDR1 LNHDA, CDR2 SQIVND (reference sequence). In DNA form, the CDR3 reads TGTGCCAGTATTTCAGGGGGTAGGACTGAAGCTTTCTTT. It encodes CASISGGRTEAFF.

The chain links TRBV15 to TRBJ2-1; the match to TRBD2 covers 14 bases. This CDR3 is built from 15 residues. The germline V gene has CDR1 LNHNV and CDR2 YYDKDF (reference sequence). With 1 base clipped from V and 12 bases from J, the junction kept 5 bases outside the gene matches. The CDR3 sequence is CATSRAATSGRVQFF. The CDR3 DNA sequence: TGTGCCACCAGCAGAGCGGCGACTAGCGGGAGGGTGCAGTTCTTC. Full variable domain (rest looked up from reference TRBV15 and TRBJ2-1): DAMVIQNPRYQVTQFGKPVTLSCSQTLNHNVMYWYQQKSSQAPKLLFHYYDKDFNNEADTPDNFQSRRPNTSFCFLDIRSPGLGDTAMYLCATSRAATSGRVQFFGPGTRLTVL.

The chain uses TRBV5-4 and TRBJ2-2; weak D call: TRBD2 (6 bases). This CDR3 has 16 amino acids. Deletions cut 3 bases from V and 4 bases from J, with 16 bases between. Germline V lookup: CDR1 SGHNT, CDR2 YYREEE (reference sequence). CDR3 in DNA: TGTGCCAGCAGCTGGGGTAGCGGTAAGGGCACCGGGGAGCTGTTTTTT. The encoded protein is CASSWGSGKGTGELFF.

This clone has a handful of counts. The V and J genes are TRBV6-5 and TRBJ2-6; 7 bases map to TRBD1. Germline V gene sequence: CDR1 MNHEY, CDR2 SVGAGI. The length of the CDR3 is 15 residues. V dropped 6 bases and J dropped 1; count of bases not matched to a gene: 3. The CDR3 DNA sequence: TGTGCCAGCAGCTCGACAGGGTCTGGGGCCAACGTCCTGACTTTC. Its protein is CASSSTGSGANVLTF.

This rearrangement joins TRBV7-6 to TRBJ1-5, with 10 bases that match TRBD1. The V segment lost 0 bases and the J segment 11 bases; nucleotides outside the gene matches: 4. The germline CDR1 and CDR2 sequences are SGHVS and FNYEAQ. This CDR3 comprises 14 residues. CDR3 coding DNA: TGTGCCAGCAGCTTAGCGAGGACAGGGGGGTCCCAGCATTTT. This codes for CASSLARTGGSQHF. The full variable domain, rest sourced from reference TRBV7-6 and TRBJ1-5, is GAGVSQSPRYKVTKRGQDVALRCDPISGHVSLYWYRQALGQGPEFLTYFNYEAQQDKSGLPNDRFSAERPEGSISTLTIQRTEQRDSAMYRCASSLARTGGSQHFGDGTRLSIL.

The gene calls are TRBV30 and TRBJ1-2; no clear D. Germline CDR1 and CDR2: GTSNPN and SVGIG (reference sequence). The CDR3 is 14 residues long. Trimming removed 4 bases from V and 5 bases from J, with 17 bases in between. CDR3 sequence: CAWISPAAGYGYTF. The DNA for the CDR3 is TGTGCCTGGATTAGCCCCGCAGCTGGGTATGGCTACACCTTC.

This chain connects TRBV2 to TRBJ2-7; TRBD1 agrees at 7 bases. CDR1 is SNHLY and CDR2 is FYNNEI in the germline V gene. V was clipped by 6 bases and J by 3 bases; unmatched bases: 5. This CDR3 region has 13 residues. The chain's CDR3 is CASSGTAGYEQYV. In DNA form, the CDR3 reads TGTGCCAGCAGCGGGACAGCCGGCTACGAGCAGTACGTC.

The chain couples TRBV19 to TRBJ2-4, with TRBD2 identical over 11 bases. Trimming took 6 bases from V and 2 from J; bases not matched to a gene: 6. Germline assignment: CDR1 LNHDA and CDR2 SQIVND (reference sequence). The CDR3 runs to 16 residues. The CDR3: CASRDSGRASKNIQYF. The CDR3 DNA follows: TGTGCCAGTAGGGATAGCGGGAGGGCCTCCAAAAACATTCAGTACTTC. Full variable domain (rest looked up from reference TRBV19 and TRBJ2-4): DGGITQSPKYLFRKEGQNVTLSCEQNLNHDAMYWYRQDPGQGLRLIYYSQIVNDFQKGDIAEGYSVSREKKESFPLTVTSAQKNPTAFYLCASRDSGRASKNIQYFGAGTRLSVL.

The chain couples TRBV19 to TRBJ1-1; TRBD1 matches 7 bases. Trimming at V came to 6 bases and at J to 0 bases, leaving 4 bases not matched to a gene. Germline V CDR1 and CDR2: LNHDA, SQIVND (reference sequence). The CDR3 sequence is 14 residues long. CDR3 bases: TGTGCCAGTAGCACGGGACAGATGAACACTGAAGCTTTCTTT. This encodes CASSTGQMNTEAFF. The whole variable domain, filled in from reference TRBV19 and TRBJ1-1, reads DGGITQSPKYLFRKEGQNVTLSCEQNLNHDAMYWYRQDPGQGLRLIYYSQIVNDFQKGDIAEGYSVSREKKESFPLTVTSAQKNPTAFYLCASSTGQMNTEAFFGQGTRLTVV.

Turning to this clone: Mismatch with germline at one junction end may stem from a read error. This sample includes further DNA sequences coding for the same CDR3. DNA of the CDR3: TGTGCTAGCAGCTTAGGAACTAGCGGCTACAATGAGCAGTTCTTC. Translation gives CASSLGTSGYNEQFF. The chain carries TRBV7-7 and TRBJ2-1; 8 nucleotides agree with TRBD2. Germline-derived CDR1 and CDR2 are SSHAT and FNYEAQ (reference sequence). This CDR3 comprises 15 residues.

This clone was counted a few times. V gene TRBV6-5 combines with J gene TRBJ2-5; 8 nucleotides agree with TRBD2. J lost 1 base, V lost 2 bases, and 3 bases had no gene match. This CDR3 comprises 15 residues. Germline values: CDR1 MNHEY, CDR2 SVGAGI. The CDR3 region has the DNA TGTGCCAGCAGTTACGAGGGGACTAGCCAAGAGACCCAGTACTTC. Protein: CASSYEGTSQETQYF.

The chain carries TRBV5-1 and TRBJ1-1; TRBD1 might be the D (6 bases). V lost 3 bases to trimming and J lost 0 bases, with 18 bases between them. Germline lookup yields CDR1 SGHRS and CDR2 YFSETQ. This CDR3 contains 17 residues. As DNA, the CDR3 is TGCGCCAGCAGCTCACAGGGAGCCCGCCGCATGAACACTGAAGCTTTCTTT. Its translation: CASSSQGARRMNTEAFF. Looking up the rest from reference TRBV5-1 and TRBJ1-1 gives the full variable domain: KAGVTQTPRYLIKTRGQQVTLSCSPISGHRSVSWYQQTPGQGLQFLFEYFSETQRNKGNFPGRFSGRQFSNSRSEMNVSTLELGDSALYLCASSSQGARRMNTEAFFGQGTRLTVV.

The chain employs TRBV7-2 and TRBJ2-2; 7 nucleotides align to TRBD1. CDR1 is SGHTA and CDR2 is FQGNSA in the germline V gene. Trimming at V came to 0 bases and at J to 8 bases, leaving 6 bases not matched to a gene. The CDR3 contains 15 residues. CDR3 loop: CASSLAQGMVGELFF. The CDR3 DNA reads as TGTGCCAGCAGCTTAGCACAGGGGATGGTTGGGGAGCTGTTTTTT.

The chain recombines TRBV10-1 with TRBJ2-2; TRBD2 matches 7 bases. The CDR3 covers 17 residues. The trim removed 2 bases at V and 5 bases at J, leaving 11 bases unmatched. The germline gives CDR1 WNHNN, CDR2 SYGVQD (reference sequence). The CDR3 spells CASSEKPGLPRTGELFF. The CDR3 DNA reads TGCGCCAGCAGTGAGAAACCGGGACTACCTCGAACCGGGGAGCTGTTTTTT.

The rearrangement uses TRBV7-9 and TRBJ2-1; 8 bases agree with TRBD2. Trimming at V came to 3 bases and at J to 8 bases, leaving 9 bases not matched to a gene. This CDR3 is built from 15 residues. In germline, CDR1 is SEHNR, CDR2 FQNEAQ (reference sequence). The CDR3 reads CASSFNQRETHEQFF. The CDR3 DNA follows: TGTGCCAGCAGCTTTAACCAGCGGGAGACCCATGAGCAGTTCTTC. Drawing the rest from reference TRBV7-9 and TRBJ2-1, the complete variable domain is DTGVSQNPRHKITKRGQNVTFRCDPISEHNRLYWYRQTLGQGPEFLTYFQNEAQLEKSRLLSDRFSAERPKGSFSTLEIQRTEQGDSAMYLCASSFNQRETHEQFFGPGTRLTVL.

The chain is built from TRBV19 and TRBJ2-3; the match to TRBD1 covers 10 bases. The germline CDR1 and CDR2 sequences are LNHDA and SQIVND (reference sequence). CDR3 size: 16 residues. The V segment lost 4 bases and the J segment 5 bases; nucleotides outside the gene matches: 9. CDR3 sequence: CASSSPRTGGQDTQYF. CDR3 DNA: TGTGCCAGTAGTAGCCCCAGGACAGGGGGTCAAGATACGCAGTATTTT. Combining the CDR3 with reference TRBV19 and TRBJ2-3 gives the whole variable domain DGGITQSPKYLFRKEGQNVTLSCEQNLNHDAMYWYRQDPGQGLRLIYYSQIVNDFQKGDIAEGYSVSREKKESFPLTVTSAQKNPTAFYLCASSSPRTGGQDTQYFGPGTRLTVL.

The chain links TRBV9 to TRBJ2-5; 8 bases fit TRBD2. With V trimmed by 0 bases and J by 1 base, 8 bases remained unmatched. This CDR3 contains 17 residues. CDR1 is SGDLS and CDR2 is YYNGEE in the germline V gene. CDR3 protein: CASSVAVASGSQETQYF. CDR3 in DNA: TGTGCCAGCAGCGTAGCCGTGGCTAGCGGGTCCCAAGAGACCCAGTACTTC. The full variable domain, completed using reference TRBV9 and TRBJ2-5, is DSGVTQTPKHLITATGQRVTLRCSPRSGDLSVYWYQQSLDQGLQFLIQYYNGEERAKGNILERFSAQQFPDLHSELNLSSLELGDSALYFCASSVAVASGSQETQYFGPGTRLLVL.

The chain joins TRBV11-2 to TRBJ2-5; D perhaps matches TRBD2 (6 bases). Deletions cut 1 base from V and 2 bases from J, with 20 bases between. The V gene's germline CDR1 is SGHAT and CDR2 FQNNGV. This CDR3 comprises 18 residues. For the CDR3, the DNA is TGTGCCAGCAGCTTAGTTTCCGGGAGCAACAGAGCACAAGAGACCCAGTACTTC. This sequence encodes CASSLVSGSNRAQETQYF.

The CDR3 nucleotides are TGTGCCAGTCGAGACGGACTAGACTACGAGCAGTACTTC. Translation: CASRDGLDYEQYF. This chain uses TRBV19 with TRBJ2-7, with TRBD2 matching 7 bases. The germline V gene has CDR1 LNHDA and CDR2 SQIVND (reference sequence). There are 13 residues in the CDR3. Trimming at V came to 8 bases and at J to 3 bases, leaving 7 bases not matched to a gene.

The chain has TRBV7-6 and TRBJ1-5; TRBD1 is a possible D gene (5 bases). V dropped 5 bases and J dropped 4 bases, with 12 bases sitting between them. The CDR3 contains 14 residues. CDR1 is SGHVS, CDR2 FNYEAQ, per germline. The CDR3 protein is CASSEGRGNQPQHF. CDR3 nucleotide sequence: TGTGCCAGCAGCGAAGGTCGGGGGAATCAGCCCCAGCATTTT.

The chain is built from TRBV9 and TRBJ1-1; maybe TRBD1 (5 bases). The CDR3 sequence is 17 residues long. Germline V CDR1 and CDR2: SGDLS, YYNGEE. The V end was cut by 2 bases, the J end by 4 bases, with 21 bases between. The CDR3, as DNA: TGTGCCAGCAGCGTCTTTACTTCAGGGTGGGAGGGCACTGAAGCTTTCTTT. Encoded protein: CASSVFTSGWEGTEAFF.

V and J are TRBV18 and TRBJ2-2; TRBD2 matches at 10 bases. V shed 5 bases, J shed 5 bases, and the junction held 8 bases outside the gene matches. CDR1 is KGHSH and CDR2 is LQKENI in the germline V gene. The CDR3 has 16 residues. CDR3 coding DNA: TGTGCCAGCTCATCCCGGGGACTAGCGAGGACCGGGGAGCTGTTTTTT. Translated: CASSSRGLARTGELFF.

The rearrangement uses TRBV29-1 and TRBJ2-7; TRBD1 agrees at 10 bases. Losses at the gene ends were 6 bases for V and 1 base for J; bases not matched to a gene: 6. Germline V lookup: CDR1 SQVTM, CDR2 ANQGSEA. CDR3 size: 14 residues. The CDR3 reads CSVQPGQGSYEQYF. In nucleotides, the CDR3 is TGCAGCGTCCAACCGGGACAGGGGTCCTACGAGCAGTACTTC.

The chain is built from TRBV2 and TRBJ2-1, with 10 bases that match TRBD2. The ends lost 8 bases at V and 8 bases at J; junction bases unmatched: 18. The CDR3 contains 17 residues. Germline V gene data show CDR1 as SNHLY and CDR2 as FYNNEI. The CDR3 nucleotides read TGTGCCAGCCGGCCCGCAATAGCGGGAGGCCCACCTTATGAGCAGTTCTTC. Translated, it gives CASRPAIAGGPPYEQFF.

The chain has TRBV27 and TRBJ2-7, with TRBD1 matching over 7 bases. V was pared by 6 bases and J by 2 bases, with 16 bases of the junction left unmatched. This CDR3 is built from 17 residues. Germline V CDR1 and CDR2: MNHEY, SMNVEV (reference sequence). The CDR3 reads CASSSPRDSRLTYEQYV. The CDR3 DNA sequence: TGTGCCAGCAGCTCCCCCAGGGACAGCCGCCTTACCTACGAGCAGTACGTC.

The genes are TRBV5-1 and TRBJ2-7; 9 positions match TRBD1. CDR3 size: 16 residues. The V gene's germline CDR1 is SGHRS and CDR2 YFSETQ. The ends lost 4 bases at V and 0 bases at J; junction bases unmatched: 8. CDR3 sequence: CASSARGTGFSYEQYF. The CDR3 DNA follows: TGCGCCAGCAGCGCGCGGGGGACAGGGTTCTCCTACGAGCAGTACTTC.

This clone was seen a handful of times. The chain employs TRBV28 and TRBJ2-2; 8 bases map to TRBD2. Germline lookup yields CDR1 MDHEN and CDR2 SYDVKM. CDR3 size: 18 residues. After removal of 4 bases from V and 1 base from J, the junction contained 11 bases not matched to a gene. Written as DNA, the CDR3 is TGTGCCAGCAGTTACTACGGACTAGCCCGAATGAACACCGGGGAGCTGTTTTTT. This encodes CASSYYGLARMNTGELFF.

This rearrangement joins TRBV5-6 to TRBJ1-1, with 11 bases matching TRBD1. There are 17 residues in the CDR3. Germline CDR1 and CDR2: SGHDT and YYEEEE. V gave up 2 bases and J gave up 3 bases; unmatched junction bases: 9. CDR3 coding DNA: TGTGCCAGCAGCTTTCGGCACTGGGGACAGGGGGACACTGAAGCTTTCTTT. The encoded protein is CASSFRHWGQGDTEAFF.